The entry that follows covers one TCR beta chain sequence. With 60 Vbeta and 13 Jbeta primers, the PCR was carried out. Libraries were prepared by immunoSEQ multiplex PCR; TCRdb keeps only in-frame clonotypes and omits some of them. The sample shows about 120,000 clones, 77% of them seen only once. Donors showed nominal health when sampled, although they likely had unrecorded immune exposures. This sample was taken from a study of cytomegalovirus exposure and HLA in healthy donors. In the study overall: Genotyping showed roughly 76% of roughly 400 donors falling in the Caucasian-associated ancestry cluster.

V was clipped by 5 bases and J by 2 bases; unmatched bases: 6. Germline V gives CDR1 LNHDA, CDR2 SQIVND (reference sequence). The CDR3 sequence is 15 residues long. The sequence was obtained from a young man in good health and CMV-seropositive. Sequenced material: PBMCs. The J gene is TRBJ2-1, the V gene TRBV19, with 7 bases that match TRBD2. The CDR3 here is CASSHRDYTYNEQFF. The CDR3 DNA follows: TGTGCCAGTAGTCACCGGGACTATACCTACAATGAGCAGTTCTTC.